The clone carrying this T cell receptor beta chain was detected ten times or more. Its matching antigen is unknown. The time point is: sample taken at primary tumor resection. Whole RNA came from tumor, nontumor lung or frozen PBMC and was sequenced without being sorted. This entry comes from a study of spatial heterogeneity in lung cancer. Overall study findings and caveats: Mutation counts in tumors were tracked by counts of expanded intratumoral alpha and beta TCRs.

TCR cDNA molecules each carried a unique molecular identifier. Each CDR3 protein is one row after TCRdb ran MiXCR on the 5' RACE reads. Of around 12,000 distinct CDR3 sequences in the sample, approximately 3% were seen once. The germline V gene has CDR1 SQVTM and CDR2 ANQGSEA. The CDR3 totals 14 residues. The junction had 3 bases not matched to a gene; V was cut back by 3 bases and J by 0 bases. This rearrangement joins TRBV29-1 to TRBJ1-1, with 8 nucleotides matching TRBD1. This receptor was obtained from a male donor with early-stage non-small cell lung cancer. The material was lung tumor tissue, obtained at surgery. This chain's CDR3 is CSVEGGQVNTEAFF. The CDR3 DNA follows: TGCAGCGTTGAGGGGGGACAGGTGAACACTGAAGCTTTCTTT.